The 24 T cell receptor beta chains given below trace back to one sample, sequenced in a study of blood T cell repertoires in COVID-19. The assay was immunoSEQ multiplex PCR, and TCRdb's table has in-frame clones only and misses some. The sample comprises about 180,000 clones, 80% to 85% of which are singletons, and about an eighth rests with the top ten. The source material was peripheral blood. The receptors were gathered from a woman older than 75 with COVID-19, enrolled during active disease.

This chain uses TRBV5-8 with TRBJ2-7, with 8 bases aligning to TRBD1. The CDR3 spans 12 residues. CDR1 and CDR2 from the germline V gene are SGHTS and YDEGEE. The J segment lost 12 bases and the V segment lost 4 bases, leaving 9 bases of the junction unmatched. CDR3 protein: CASSLRTGPRYF. CDR3 nucleotide sequence: TGTGCCAGCAGCCTAAGGACAGGGCCGAGGTACTTC.

Here the CDR3 DNA reads TGTGCCAGCTCTGCGGGACTAGCGGGAGGTCAGACCCAGTACTTC. Translation gives CASSAGLAGGQTQYF. The genes are TRBV2 and TRBJ2-5, with 15 nucleotides matching TRBD2. This CDR3 contains 15 residues. CDR1 SNHLY and CDR2 FYNNEI come from the germline V gene. V was clipped by 8 bases and J by 6 bases; unmatched bases: 7. The whole variable domain, filled in from reference TRBV2 and TRBJ2-5, reads EPEVTQTPSHQVTQMGQEVILRCVPISNHLYFYWYRQILGQKVEFLVSFYNNEISEKSEIFDDQFSVERPDGSNFTLKIRSTKLEDSAMYFCASSAGLAGGQTQYFGPGTRLLVL.

This clone showed up just once. The V gene is TRBV15, the J gene TRBJ2-3; 8 bases are shared with TRBD1. Germline CDR1 is LNHNV and CDR2 is YYDKDF (reference sequence). The V and J ends lost 3 bases and 4 bases, in that order; junction bases with no gene match: 3. This CDR3 comprises 14 residues. The CDR3 sequence: CATSSSRGPDTQYF. The CDR3 DNA sequence: TGTGCCACCAGCAGTAGCAGGGGGCCAGATACGCAGTATTTT.

The J gene is TRBJ2-1, the V gene TRBV24-1, with TRBD2 matching 8 bases. The CDR3 length is 16 residues. V lost 4 bases and J lost 0; bases outside the gene matches: 4. Germline V gene data show CDR1 as KGHDR and CDR2 as SFDVKD. In DNA, the CDR3 is TGTGCCACCAGTGACCGCAGCGGGAGCTCCTACAATGAGCAGTTCTTC. It encodes CATSDRSGSSYNEQFF.

This CDR3 is CSVGQLTSGPQETQYF. The CDR3 bases are TGCAGCGTTGGTCAGCTGACTAGCGGGCCGCAAGAGACCCAGTACTTC. This chain links TRBV29-1 with TRBJ2-5; 10 nucleotides line up with TRBD2. CDR3 size: 16 residues. Germline CDR1 is SQVTM and CDR2 is ANQGSEA. J was trimmed by 2 bases and V by 4 bases; bases with no gene match: 10.

The V gene is TRBV18, the J gene TRBJ1-5; D uncertain. Germline V lookup: CDR1 KGHSH, CDR2 LQKENI. The germline V and J ends were trimmed by 4 bases and 2 bases, with 9 bases remaining between them. CDR3 length equals 14 residues. CDR3 bases: TGTGCCAGCTCACTCCGGGAGGGCAATCAGCCCCAGCATTTT. Translated: CASSLREGNQPQHF.

The J gene is TRBJ2-1, the V gene TRBV6-1; 8 bases are shared with TRBD2. From germline, CDR1 is MNHNS and CDR2 SASEGT. This CDR3 is 16 amino acids long. J lost 2 bases, V lost 1 base, and 4 bases had no gene match. The CDR3 loop is CASSEVGTRPYNEQFF. The CDR3 DNA reads TGTGCCAGCAGTGAAGTTGGGACTAGACCCTACAATGAGCAGTTCTTC.

The rearrangement links TRBV12-5 to TRBJ1-2; 8 nucleotides align to TRBD1. The junction had 7 bases not matched to a gene; V was cut back by 1 base and J by 6 bases. Germline-derived CDR1 and CDR2 are LGHNT and FRNRAP. The CDR3 is made up of 15 amino acids. CDR3 protein: CASGLGIDRGDGYTF. As DNA, the CDR3 is TGTGCTAGTGGTTTGGGGATTGACAGGGGAGATGGCTACACCTTC.

This sequence joins TRBV9 and TRBJ2-3, with D possibly being TRBD1 (6 bases). Looked up from germline, CDR1 is SGDLS and CDR2 is YYNGEE. V lost 4 bases to trimming and J lost 0 bases, with 12 bases between them. There are 15 residues in the CDR3. The CDR3 loop is CASSRTESSTDTQYF. DNA of the CDR3: TGTGCCAGCAGCAGGACAGAATCTAGCACAGATACGCAGTATTTT.

The rearrangement joins TRBV5-1 to TRBJ2-7; TRBD2 matches at 12 bases. The CDR3 extends over 14 amino acids. CDR1 is SGHRS, CDR2 YFSETQ, per germline. The trim removed 8 bases at V and 1 base at J, leaving 4 bases unmatched. In DNA form, the CDR3 reads TGCGCCAGTACGACTAGCGGGGGATCCTACGAGCAGTACTTC. Translation: CASTTSGGSYEQYF.

J is TRBJ1-2 and V is TRBV3-1 (or the pseudogene TRBV3-2); TRBD1 is a possible D gene (5 bases). The V end lost 1 base, the J end lost 4 bases, and 10 bases lay between the germline ends. Germline CDR1 reads LGHDT; CDR2 reads YNNKEL (reference sequence). This CDR3 has 14 amino acids. Here the CDR3 reads CASSQVGDFYGYTF. CDR3 sequence (DNA): TGTGCCAGCAGCCAAGTTGGGGACTTCTATGGCTACACCTTC.

This clone was seen only once. The chain has TRBV6-5 and TRBJ2-3; perhaps TRBD2 as D (5 bases). The CDR3 has 15 amino acids. Trimming pared 7 bases from V and 2 bases from J, leaving 16 bases between. Germline values: CDR1 MNHEY, CDR2 SVGAGI. The CDR3 loop reads CASKDSLLYTDTQYF. The CDR3 DNA reads TGTGCCAGCAAGGACTCCCTCCTATACACAGATACGCAGTATTTT.

This clone was picked up one time. This chain joins TRBV6-1 and TRBJ2-7, with TRBD1 identical over 8 bases. CDR1 and CDR2 (germline): MNHNS, SASEGT. The CDR3 extends over 13 amino acids. J gave up 6 bases and V 3 bases, and 4 bases lay outside the gene matches. The CDR3 DNA reads TGTGCCAGCAGTGACAACAGGGGGGTCGAGCAGTACTTC. Protein: CASSDNRGVEQYF.

This chain joins TRBV7-6 and TRBJ2-3, with 8 nucleotides matching TRBD2. The CDR3 extends over 15 amino acids. Germline CDR1 reads SGHVS; CDR2 reads FNYEAQ. V gave up 3 bases and J gave up 2 bases; unmatched junction bases: 4. The CDR3 nucleotides are TGTGCCAGCAGCTTGGGGCGGGGGGACACAGATACGCAGTATTTT. This sequence encodes CASSLGRGDTDTQYF.

The V call is TRBV19, the J call TRBJ2-1, with 8 bases aligning to TRBD2. After removal of 6 bases from V and 5 bases from J, the junction contained 6 bases not matched to a gene. CDR3 length: 14 residues. Germline V CDR1 and CDR2: LNHDA, SQIVND (reference sequence). The CDR3 DNA reads TGTGCCAGTAGCTACGGGGGGGAGCACAATGAGCAGTTCTTC. It is translated as CASSYGGEHNEQFF.

This clone was recorded many times. This chain links TRBV6-5 with TRBJ1-2; TRBD1 might be the D (5 bases). The V and J ends lost 5 bases and 12 bases respectively, with 16 bases between them. The CDR3 totals 12 residues. Germline CDR1 MNHEY, CDR2 SVGAGI. In DNA, the CDR3 is TGTGCCAGCAGTCCCCGAGGGGAGGTAAACACCTTC. This codes for CASSPRGEVNTF.

CDR3 region: CASSQPGRSQETQYF. The CDR3 coding sequence is TGCGCCAGCAGCCAACCAGGAAGATCCCAAGAGACCCAGTACTTC. J is TRBJ2-5 and V is TRBV4-1; D remains unclear. Trimming shortened V by 2 bases and J by 1 base, and 11 bases separated the two germline ends. The CDR3 contains 15 residues. Germline loops: CDR1 MGHRA, CDR2 YSYEKL.

A few counts support this clone. The rearrangement links TRBV24-1 to TRBJ1-5; 11 nucleotides match TRBD1. The CDR3 loop spans 15 amino acids. Per germline, CDR1 KGHDR and CDR2 SFDVKD. After removal of 4 bases from V and 5 bases from J, the junction contained 3 bases not matched to a gene. The CDR3 DNA sequence: TGTGCCACCAGTGAGGGGACAGGGGGGGATCAGCCCCAGCATTTT. This translates into CATSEGTGGDQPQHF.

The rearrangement links TRBV4-3 to TRBJ1-2; TRBD1 is a possible D gene (5 bases). The V gene's germline CDR1 is LGHNA and CDR2 YSLEER. The V and J ends lost 0 bases and 6 bases respectively, with 14 bases between them. The CDR3 is 15 amino acids. CDR3 sequence: CASSQEKRGTHGYTF. The CDR3 DNA reads TGCGCCAGCAGCCAAGAGAAACGGGGGACCCATGGCTACACCTTC.

V and J are TRBV3-1 (or the pseudogene TRBV3-2) and TRBJ2-5; 9 nucleotides align to TRBD1. Germline assignment: CDR1 LGHDT and CDR2 YNNKEL (reference sequence). The trim removed 0 bases at V and 0 bases at J, leaving 5 bases unmatched. CDR3 length: 17 residues. The CDR3 nucleotides are TGTGCCAGCAGCCAAGATGGGACAGGGCTGTACCAAGAGACCCAGTACTTC. Its protein is CASSQDGTGLYQETQYF.

This clone was picked up one time. The chain combines TRBV5-4 with TRBJ2-7; D is ambiguous. Trimming removed 4 bases from V and 0 bases from J, with 11 bases in between. Per germline, CDR1 SGHNT and CDR2 YYREEE (reference sequence). The CDR3 runs 14 residues. CDR3 residues: CASSALGGSYEQYF. Here the CDR3 DNA reads TGTGCCAGCAGCGCCCTCGGCGGCTCCTACGAGCAGTACTTC.

This chain connects TRBV28 to TRBJ2-7; 11 bases align to TRBD1. The CDR3 extends over 15 amino acids. V dropped 4 bases and J dropped 4; count of bases not matched to a gene: 6. Germline CDR1 and CDR2: MDHEN and SYDVKM. The CDR3 sequence is CASSSGTGGSYEQYF. For the CDR3, the DNA is TGTGCCAGCAGTTCCGGGACAGGGGGATCGTACGAGCAGTACTTC.

This clone came up a few times. The chain couples TRBV30 to TRBJ2-1; TRBD1 matches 7 bases. In germline, CDR1 is GTSNPN, CDR2 SVGIG (reference sequence). Trimming took 2 bases from V and 7 from J; bases not matched to a gene: 2. The CDR3 length is 12 residues. CDR3 residues: CAWSKTGNEQFF. CDR3 DNA sequence: TGTGCCTGGAGTAAGACAGGGAATGAGCAGTTCTTC.

The table lists this clone with many counts. The chain is built from TRBV28 and TRBJ1-5; D is unclear. V was clipped by 3 bases and J by 6 bases, with 6 bases between them. The CDR3 is made up of 12 amino acids. The germline gives CDR1 MDHEN, CDR2 SYDVKM. The DNA of the CDR3 is TGTGCCAGCAGTTTGGAGGTTCAGCCCCAGCATTTT. It yields the protein CASSLEVQPQHF. Full variable domain (missing parts from reference TRBV28 and TRBJ1-5): DVKVTQSSRYLVKRTGEKVFLECVQDMDHENMFWYRQDPGLGLRLIYFSYDVKMKEKGDIPEGYSVSREKKERFSLILESASTNQTSMYLCASSLEVQPQHFGDGTRLSIL.